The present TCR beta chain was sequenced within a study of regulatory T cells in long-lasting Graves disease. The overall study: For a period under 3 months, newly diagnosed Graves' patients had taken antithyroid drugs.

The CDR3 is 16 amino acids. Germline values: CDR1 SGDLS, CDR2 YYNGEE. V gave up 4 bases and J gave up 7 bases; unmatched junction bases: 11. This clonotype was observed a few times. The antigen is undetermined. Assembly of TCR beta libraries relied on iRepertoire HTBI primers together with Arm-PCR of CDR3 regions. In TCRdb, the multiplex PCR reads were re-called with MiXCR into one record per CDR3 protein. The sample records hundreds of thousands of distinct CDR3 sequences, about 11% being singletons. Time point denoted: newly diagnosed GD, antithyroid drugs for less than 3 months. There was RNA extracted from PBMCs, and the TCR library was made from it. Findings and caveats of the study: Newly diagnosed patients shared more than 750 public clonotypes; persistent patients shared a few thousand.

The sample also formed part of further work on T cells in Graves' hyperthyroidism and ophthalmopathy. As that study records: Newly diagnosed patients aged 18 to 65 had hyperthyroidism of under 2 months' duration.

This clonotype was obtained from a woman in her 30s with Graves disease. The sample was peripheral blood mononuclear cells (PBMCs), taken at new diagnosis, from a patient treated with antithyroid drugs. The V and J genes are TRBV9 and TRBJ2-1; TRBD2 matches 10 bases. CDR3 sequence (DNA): TGTGCCAGCAGCACTCAACTAGCGGGAATGGGTAATGAGCAGTTCTTC. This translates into CASSTQLAGMGNEQFF.